Listed below are T cell receptor beta chains from one sample, sequenced in a study of blood T cell repertoires in COVID-19. The protocol was immunoSEQ multiplex PCR, while the TCRdb copy is restricted to in-frame clones and leaves out a portion. The repertoire includes roughly 330,000 clones, around 83% of them detected once, and 1% to 1.5% sits in the top ten. Source material: peripheral blood. The receptor source for this set is a woman between 50 and 59 years old with acute or convalescent COVID-19. CDR3s include the opening cysteine and the closing phenylalanine or tryptophan. Size is stated for part of the rows, as once, few or many counts, or as a class when the clone is expanded.

V: TRBV3-1/TRBV3-2
size: .
CDR3: CASSRPGETQYF

V: TRBV2
size: .
CDR3: CASSGTGGTNTGELFF

V: TRBV4-3
size: .
CDR3: CASSQRGVGVVYNEQFF

V: TRBV6-4
size: once
CDR3: CASSDRTGNSYYTF

V: TRBV7-8
size: .
CDR3: CASSLGQVFFYEQYF

V: TRBV2
size: once
CDR3: CASSEGDTYYEQYF

V: TRBV18
size: .
CDR3: CASSPPGQGLGGANVLTF

V: TRBV2
size: .
CDR3: CASSRGQVNTGELFF

V: TRBV7-2
size: .
CDR3: CASSADRELGELFF

V: TRBV6-6
size: .
CDR3: CASSYSKQANEKLFF

V: TRBV6-5
size: .
CDR3: CASSYHGQPYGYTF

V: TRBV7-9
size: .
CDR3: CASSPPGILEAFF

V: TRBV4-3
size: .
CDR3: CASSQVLKIRAYTF